Shown below are 18 T cell receptor beta chains from a single sample sequenced in a study of T-cell reconstitution after alpha-beta-depleted transplantation in children. Preparation of the TCRbeta library used unique molecular identifiers. One entry per CDR3 protein, called by TCRdb with MiXCR from the PCR reads. The data show a few hundred thousand distinct CDR3 sequences, 9% to 10% seen once. The sample in question was PBMCs from the stem cell graft donor, obtained from the stem cell graft. These receptor sequences come from a human donor who donated a stem cell graft to a child with SCID.

This clonotype was seen ten or more times. The V gene is TRBV7-8, the J gene TRBJ2-5, with D maybe TRBD2 (6 bases). Per germline, CDR1 SGHVS and CDR2 FQNEAQ. The V gene lost 5 bases and the J gene lost 2 bases, with 9 bases spanning the gap. The CDR3 has 13 amino acids. DNA for the CDR3: TGTGCCAGCAGCCAGGACTATCAAGAGACCCAGTACTTC. Its translation is CASSQDYQETQYF.

This clonotype was recorded many times. The chain employs TRBV5-1 and TRBJ2-7, with D possibly TRBD2 on 6 matching bases. The CDR3 spans 16 residues. V lost 4 bases and J 0 bases, leaving 17 bases between the germline ends. CDR1 is SGHRS and CDR2 is YFSETQ in the germline V gene. In DNA, the CDR3 is TGCGCCAGCAGCCGGCCCGGAGGGCTTTTCTCCTACGAGCAGTACTTC. Its translation is CASSRPGGLFSYEQYF.

This clonotype was observed at least ten times. The chain carries TRBV28 and TRBJ1-6; possibly TRBD1 for D (6 bases). CDR1 is MDHEN, CDR2 SYDVKM, per germline. The CDR3 is 16 residues long. The ends were cut back, 7 bases at V and 8 bases at J, with 21 bases in the middle. CDR3 in amino acids: CASTHTRGQVDSPLHF. CDR3 nucleotides: TGTGCCAGCACCCACACGAGGGGACAAGTGGATTCACCCCTCCACTTT.

This clonotype was recorded at least ten times. This chain links TRBV5-1 with TRBJ1-2; weak D call: TRBD1 (6 bases). Trimming removed 0 bases from V and 4 bases from J, with 22 bases in between. The germline V gene has CDR1 SGHRS and CDR2 YFSETQ. This CDR3 spans 18 amino acids. CDR3 bases: TGCGCCAGCAGCTTGGCTAAGGACGGGGGGCGAGGACGCTATGGCTACACCTTC. Protein product: CASSLAKDGGRGRYGYTF.

This clonotype was detected ten times or more. This chain links TRBV3-1 with TRBJ2-1, with D maybe TRBD1 (5 bases). This CDR3 region has 16 residues. Germline-derived CDR1 and CDR2 are LGHDT and YNNKEL (reference sequence). Trimming removed 1 base from V and 1 base from J, with 11 bases in between. The CDR3 sequence: CASSQGMAGSYNEQFF. For the CDR3, the DNA is TGTGCCAGCAGCCAAGGTATGGCAGGGTCCTACAATGAGCAGTTCTTC.

This clonotype was detected a few times. The chain joins TRBV20-1 to TRBJ2-1; a possible D gene is TRBD2 (5 bases). CDR3 length: 13 amino acids. V lost 6 bases, J lost 2 bases, and 11 bases lay in between. The germline CDR1 and CDR2 sequences are DFQATT and SNEGSKA (reference sequence). In DNA, the CDR3 is TGCAGTGCCCGTCCAGCGGCCTACAATGAGCAGTTCTTC. Residues: CSARPAAYNEQFF.

Many counts were recorded for this clonotype. The V and J genes are TRBV5-1 and TRBJ2-7, with D perhaps matching TRBD2 (5 bases). V lost 0 bases to trimming and J lost 5 bases, with 15 bases between them. Germline CDR1 reads SGHRS; CDR2 reads YFSETQ. The CDR3 is made up of 15 amino acids. Here the CDR3 DNA reads TGCGCCAGCAGCTTGGCCGGGATGTTATACAACGAGCAGTACTTC. As protein: CASSLAGMLYNEQYF.

The chain recombines TRBV19 with TRBJ2-3; D uncertain. CDR3 size: 16 residues. The germline gives CDR1 LNHDA, CDR2 SQIVND (reference sequence). The V end lost 5 bases, the J end lost 6 bases, and 21 bases lay between the germline ends. CDR3 protein: CASSGPGYPTWDTQYF. In DNA, the CDR3 is TGTGCCAGTAGTGGGCCGGGCTACCCGACCTGGGATACGCAGTATTTT. The whole variable domain, remainder taken from reference TRBV19 and TRBJ2-3, is DGGITQSPKYLFRKEGQNVTLSCEQNLNHDAMYWYRQDPGQGLRLIYYSQIVNDFQKGDIAEGYSVSREKKESFPLTVTSAQKNPTAFYLCASSGPGYPTWDTQYFGPGTRLTVL.

This clonotype was observed a handful of times. The CDR3 DNA reads as TGTGCCAGCAGCTCCCCGTCACTAGCGGGGGCTCGTAATGAGCAGTTCTTC. Residues: CASSSPSLAGARNEQFF. V and J are TRBV7-3 and TRBJ2-1, with TRBD2 identical over 11 bases. V gave up 4 bases and J gave up 7 bases; unmatched junction bases: 12. CDR3 size: 17 residues. Per the germline V gene, CDR1 is SGHTA and CDR2 is FQGTGA. Drawing the rest from reference TRBV7-3 and TRBJ2-1, the complete variable domain is GAGVSQTPSNKVTEKGKYVELRCDPISGHTALYWYRQSLGQGPEFLIYFQGTGAADDSGLPNDRFFAVRPEGSVSTLKIQRTERGDSAVYLCASSSPSLAGARNEQFFGPGTRLTVL.

This clonotype was seen ten or more times. CDR3 sequence (DNA): TGCGCCAGCGGGGGACAGGGGACATACAATGAGCAGTTCTTC. Residues: CASGGQGTYNEQFF. This chain uses TRBV5-1 with TRBJ2-1; 10 bases map to TRBD1. CDR3 length: 14 amino acids. Unmatched junction bases numbered 5, after V lost 7 bases and J lost 4 bases. Germline values: CDR1 SGHRS, CDR2 YFSETQ.

This clonotype was found many times. The J gene is TRBJ1-1, the V gene TRBV20-1; 12 nucleotides agree with TRBD1. The ends lost 6 bases at V and 3 bases at J; junction bases unmatched: 11. The CDR3 contains 16 residues. The V gene's germline CDR1 is DFQATT and CDR2 SNEGSKA (reference sequence). The DNA for the CDR3 is TGCAGTGCCGTGATTTGGGGACAGGGGGCCGACACTGAAGCTTTCTTT. Its protein is CSAVIWGQGADTEAFF.

This clonotype was recorded many times. V is TRBV15 and J is TRBJ1-2; possible D gene TRBD1, 5 bases. The CDR3 has 14 amino acids. The V gene's germline CDR1 is LNHNV and CDR2 YYDKDF (reference sequence). V was pared by 1 base and J by 5 bases, with 11 bases between. The CDR3 spells CATSRGGAEYGYTF. The CDR3 nucleotides read TGTGCCACCAGCAGAGGCGGGGCAGAGTATGGCTACACCTTC.

The sample holds many counts of this clonotype. The chain recombines TRBV18 with TRBJ1-1, with no clear D. This CDR3 region has 13 residues. With 2 bases removed from V and 0 bases from J, the gap between germline ends came to 4 bases. Germline V gene data show CDR1 as KGHSH and CDR2 as LQKENI. The CDR3 here is CASSPRMNTEAFF. The CDR3 DNA follows: TGTGCCAGCTCACCAAGGATGAACACTGAAGCTTTCTTT.

This clonotype was seen at least ten times. The rearrangement links TRBV19 to TRBJ1-2; D is unclear. The germline V gene encodes CDR1 LNHDA and CDR2 SQIVND (reference sequence). V shed 4 bases and J shed 7 bases, with 10 bases lying between them. CDR3 length equals 12 residues. DNA for the CDR3: TGTGCCAGTAGTACAGGCTTTGCTGGCTACACCTTC. Translated: CASSTGFAGYTF.

This clonotype was recorded at least ten times. This chain uses TRBV5-1 with TRBJ1-3; D possibly corresponds to TRBD1 (6 bases). The V end was cut by 3 bases, the J end by 0 bases, with 10 bases between. This CDR3 contains 15 residues. Germline CDR1 and CDR2: SGHRS and YFSETQ. This chain's CDR3 is CASSSGQLSGNTIYF. Written as DNA, the CDR3 is TGCGCCAGCAGCTCCGGACAGCTCTCTGGAAACACCATATATTTT.

This clonotype was observed many times. The CDR3 nucleotides are TGTGCCAGCAGCCAAGATGAGGGGGGGGGCTCCTACGAGCAGTACTTC. This sequence encodes CASSQDEGGGSYEQYF. The chain carries TRBV4-2 and TRBJ2-7, with D perhaps matching TRBD2 (7 bases). Trimming removed 0 bases from V and 0 bases from J, with 12 bases in between. The CDR3 is 16 amino acids. CDR1 and CDR2 from the germline V gene are LGHNA and YNFKEQ.

This clonotype occurred many times. The V call is TRBV5-1, the J call TRBJ1-2; the match to TRBD1 covers 10 bases. The germline V gene has CDR1 SGHRS and CDR2 YFSETQ. The CDR3 runs 17 residues. Losses at the gene ends were 4 bases for V and 5 bases for J; bases not matched to a gene: 14. DNA of the CDR3: TGCGCCAGCAGCCCAGACCCGAGACAGGGGGCATGGTATGGCTACACCTTC. Protein sequence: CASSPDPRQGAWYGYTF. The full variable domain, in which reference TRBV5-1 and TRBJ1-2 provide the parts outside the CDR3, is KAGVTQTPRYLIKTRGQQVTLSCSPISGHRSVSWYQQTPGQGLQFLFEYFSETQRNKGNFPGRFSGRQFSNSRSEMNVSTLELGDSALYLCASSPDPRQGAWYGYTFGSGTRLTVV.

This clonotype has a count of ten or more. This chain connects TRBV10-3 to TRBJ1-2; 12 bases line up with TRBD1. CDR1 is ENHRY, CDR2 SYGVKD, per germline. V gave up 3 bases and J gave up 7 bases; unmatched junction bases: 12. The CDR3 runs to 17 residues. CDR3 sequence: CAISDILPGQGAVGYTF. CDR3 nucleotides: TGTGCCATCAGTGATATATTGCCGGGACAGGGGGCAGTTGGCTACACCTTC.